Sequencing of this TCR beta chain was carried out in a study of blood T cell repertoires in COVID-19. Study as a whole: In each case, the material was cDNA or gDNA derived from T cells, B-cell-depleted T cells, or PBMCs.

This CDR3 is 15 amino acids long. V lost 5 bases and J lost 13, with 24 bases in between. Germline V gene sequence: CDR1 MNHEY, CDR2 SVGEGT. Profiled with immunoSEQ multiplex PCR; TCRdb holds only in-frame clones, not every one. Of 180,000 or so clones listed, around 82% are singletons. The specimen was PBMCs or T cells enriched from blood (not recorded which). V gene TRBV6-2 or TRBV6-3 combines with J gene TRBJ2-1; maybe TRBD2 (6 bases). The receptor was isolated from a woman between 45 and 65 years old in a cohort exposed to, infected with or recovered from COVID-19 (not recorded which). The CDR3 coding sequence is TGTGCCAGCAGTGGTCAGCTAGCGCAATACGACAATCAGTTCTTC. Protein: CASSGQLAQYDNQFF.